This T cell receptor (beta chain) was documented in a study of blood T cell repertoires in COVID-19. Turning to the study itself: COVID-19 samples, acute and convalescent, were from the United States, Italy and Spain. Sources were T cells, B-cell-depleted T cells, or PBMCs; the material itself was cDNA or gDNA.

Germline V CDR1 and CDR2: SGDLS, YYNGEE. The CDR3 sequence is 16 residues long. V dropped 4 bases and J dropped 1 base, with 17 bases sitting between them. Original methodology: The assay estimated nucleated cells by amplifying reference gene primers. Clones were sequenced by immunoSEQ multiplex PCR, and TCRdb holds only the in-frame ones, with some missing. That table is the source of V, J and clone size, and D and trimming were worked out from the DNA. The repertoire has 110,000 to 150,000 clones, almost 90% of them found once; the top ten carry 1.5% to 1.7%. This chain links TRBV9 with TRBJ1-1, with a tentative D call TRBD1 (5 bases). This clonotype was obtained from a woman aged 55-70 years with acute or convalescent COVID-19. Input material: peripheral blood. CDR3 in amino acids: CASSLIPTGTNTEAFF. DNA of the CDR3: TGTGCCAGCAGCCTCATCCCCACAGGCACGAACACTGAAGCTTTCTTT.